Listed below are T cell receptor beta chains from one sample, sequenced in a study of T cells in Graves' hyperthyroidism and ophthalmopathy. TCRdb passed the multiplex PCR reads through MiXCR, listing each CDR3 protein once. Altogether about 590,000 distinct CDR3 sequences are present, 15% to 18% being singletons, with the ten largest covering approximately 7.4%. Sequenced input: blood. Source of these receptors: a woman aged 25-40 years with Graves' hyperthyroidism. The CDR3 runs from the conserved cysteine through the conserved F or W.

v_gene: TRBV11-2; j_gene: TRBJ2-1; CDR3aa: CASSPTLATVNNNEQFF
v_gene: TRBV20-1; j_gene: TRBJ2-7; CDR3aa: CSATLGVGRYEQYF
v_gene: TRBV20-1; j_gene: TRBJ2-7; CDR3aa: CSARDLAGGGSYEQYF
v_gene: TRBV28; j_gene: TRBJ2-2; CDR3aa: CASSLIRDRVEEAGELFF
v_gene: TRBV20-1; j_gene: TRBJ2-1; CDR3aa: CSAGTSGKDEQFF
v_gene: TRBV20-1; j_gene: TRBJ1-6; CDR3aa: CSASRQSSPLHF
v_gene: TRBV27; j_gene: TRBJ2-7; CDR3aa: CASSFSDGEQYF
v_gene: TRBV3-1; j_gene: TRBJ2-5; CDR3aa: CASSQGGHPGDQYF
v_gene: TRBV7-6; j_gene: TRBJ1-5; CDR3aa: CASSFSSNQPQHF
v_gene: TRBV20-1; j_gene: TRBJ1-1; CDR3aa: CSARDFDTQIGDTEAFF
v_gene: TRBV7-9; j_gene: TRBJ1-6; CDR3aa: CASSPDRSSPLHF
v_gene: TRBV19; j_gene: TRBJ2-1; CDR3aa: CASRGGYNEQFF
v_gene: TRBV11-2; j_gene: TRBJ2-2; CDR3aa: CASSLQSGELFF
v_gene: TRBV19; j_gene: TRBJ1-5; CDR3aa: CASSSGTGGKNQPQHF
v_gene: TRBV5-5; j_gene: TRBJ1-1; CDR3aa: CASSSGWPEAFF
v_gene: TRBV5-5; j_gene: TRBJ2-5; CDR3aa: CASSAGQGQETQYF
v_gene: TRBV10-2; j_gene: TRBJ2-1; CDR3aa: CASSEIAVYNEQFF
v_gene: TRBV2; j_gene: TRBJ1-1; CDR3aa: CASSELAGPVEAFF
v_gene: TRBV20-1; j_gene: TRBJ2-1; CDR3aa: CSAKTSGTYNEQFF
v_gene: TRBV29-1; j_gene: TRBJ2-1; CDR3aa: CSVEGTSGLSYNEQFF
v_gene: TRBV5-1; j_gene: TRBJ2-2; CDR3aa: CASSPDLENTGELFF
v_gene: TRBV12-3/TRBV12-4; j_gene: TRBJ1-5; CDR3aa: CASSLGGTPDQPQHF
v_gene: TRBV24-1; j_gene: TRBJ2-3; CDR3aa: CATSDPGGGSDTDTQYF
v_gene: TRBV28; j_gene: TRBJ2-1; CDR3aa: CASNQPGLAYNEQFF
v_gene: TRBV4-1; j_gene: TRBJ1-6; CDR3aa: CASSQMDRGGNSPLHF
v_gene: TRBV5-8; j_gene: TRBJ1-3; CDR3aa: CASSLGPPGYTSGNTIYF
v_gene: TRBV13; j_gene: TRBJ2-7; CDR3aa: CASSLEPGNEQYF
v_gene: TRBV11-2; j_gene: TRBJ2-1; CDR3aa: CASSPHSGGEQFF
v_gene: TRBV3-1; j_gene: TRBJ2-7; CDR3aa: CASSFGTSDNYEQYF
v_gene: TRBV14; j_gene: TRBJ2-7; CDR3aa: CASSQDWAGYEQYF
v_gene: TRBV12-3/TRBV12-4; j_gene: TRBJ2-5; CDR3aa: CASSPWGTTPKTQYF
v_gene: TRBV10-3; j_gene: TRBJ2-7; CDR3aa: CAISEPGLGRSIYGQYF
v_gene: TRBV5-5; j_gene: TRBJ2-3; CDR3aa: CASSLGGLALDTQYF
v_gene: TRBV20-1; j_gene: TRBJ2-2; CDR3aa: CRGGSTNTGELFF
v_gene: TRBV7-9; j_gene: TRBJ2-1; CDR3aa: CASSLVEYNEQFF
v_gene: TRBV5-1; j_gene: TRBJ2-5; CDR3aa: CASSLGLWGQATFGTQYF
v_gene: TRBV19; j_gene: TRBJ2-7; CDR3aa: CASSARTGKGEQYF
v_gene: TRBV2; j_gene: TRBJ2-7; CDR3aa: CASTSMGLAEPSQGNEQYF
v_gene: TRBV7-2; j_gene: TRBJ2-1; CDR3aa: CASSLGTSGIARDEQFF
v_gene: TRBV14; j_gene: TRBJ2-2; CDR3aa: CASSHATSGSPGELFF
v_gene: TRBV10-2; j_gene: TRBJ2-1; CDR3aa: CASKIAGGLSYNEQFF
v_gene: TRBV7-8; j_gene: TRBJ2-7; CDR3aa: CASNVQGFMDEQYF
v_gene: TRBV27; j_gene: TRBJ2-7; CDR3aa: CASSFSPTVYEQYF
v_gene: TRBV9; j_gene: TRBJ1-6; CDR3aa: CASSLKWGDSPLHF
v_gene: TRBV7-2; j_gene: TRBJ1-2; CDR3aa: CASSLSSGANYGYTF
v_gene: TRBV11-2; j_gene: TRBJ2-3; CDR3aa: CASSLVGRARPSDTQYF
v_gene: TRBV7-3; j_gene: TRBJ2-1; CDR3aa: CASSFTRDSHNEQFF
v_gene: TRBV7-2; j_gene: TRBJ2-7; CDR3aa: CASSLAHASYEQYF
v_gene: TRBV18; j_gene: TRBJ1-1; CDR3aa: CASSLPLAGPRTEAFF
v_gene: TRBV5-1; j_gene: TRBJ1-2; CDR3aa: CASSPDQGSGGYTF
v_gene: TRBV6-2/TRBV6-3; j_gene: TRBJ2-7; CDR3aa: CASSHLANSAYEQYF
v_gene: TRBV7-2; j_gene: TRBJ1-2; CDR3aa: CASSSIGEGANYGYTF
v_gene: TRBV12-3/TRBV12-4; j_gene: TRBJ1-3; CDR3aa: CASSPRTGTGNTIYF
v_gene: TRBV7-2; j_gene: TRBJ2-1; CDR3aa: CASSSGTSRAYNEQFF
v_gene: TRBV13; j_gene: TRBJ2-2; CDR3aa: CASNSRDLRGTGELFF
v_gene: TRBV10-3; j_gene: TRBJ2-2; CDR3aa: CAISEREGNTGELFF
v_gene: TRBV30; j_gene: TRBJ2-7; CDR3aa: CAWSEAGGPRYEQYF
v_gene: TRBV3-1; j_gene: TRBJ2-6; CDR3aa: CASSQISGTAGSGANVLTF